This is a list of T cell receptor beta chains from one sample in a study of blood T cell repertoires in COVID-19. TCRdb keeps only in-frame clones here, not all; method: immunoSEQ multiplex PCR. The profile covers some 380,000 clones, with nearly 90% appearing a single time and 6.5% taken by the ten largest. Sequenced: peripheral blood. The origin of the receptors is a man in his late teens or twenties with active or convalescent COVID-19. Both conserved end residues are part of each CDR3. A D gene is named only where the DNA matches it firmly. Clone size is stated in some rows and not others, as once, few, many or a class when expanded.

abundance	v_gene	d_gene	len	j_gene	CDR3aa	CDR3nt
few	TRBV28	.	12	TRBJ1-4	CASSFVGEKLFF	TGTGCCAGCAGTTTCGTGGGCGAAAAACTGTTTTTT
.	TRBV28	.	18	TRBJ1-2	CASGSGTGIPFVIYGYTF	TGTGCCAGCGGGTCAGGAACAGGGATCCCATTCGTAATCTATGGCTACACCTTC
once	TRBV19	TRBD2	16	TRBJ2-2	CASTTSGRASTGELFF	TGTGCCAGTACAACTAGCGGGAGGGCCTCCACCGGGGAGCTGTTTTTT
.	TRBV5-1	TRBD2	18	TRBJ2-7	CASTRDPMGTRISYEQYF	TGCGCCAGCACCCGCGATCCTATGGGGACTAGGATCTCCTACGAGCAGTACTTC
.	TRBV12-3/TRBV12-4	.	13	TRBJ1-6	CASSLGRGSPLHF	TGTGCCAGCAGTTTAGGTAGGGGTTCACCCCTCCACTTT
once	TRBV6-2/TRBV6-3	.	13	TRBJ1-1	CASSYEGMHEAFF	TGTGCCAGCAGTTACGAGGGTATGCATGAAGCTTTCTTT
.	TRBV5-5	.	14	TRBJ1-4	CASSFRATNEKLFF	TGTGCCAGCAGTTTCAGGGCAACTAATGAAAAACTGTTTTTT
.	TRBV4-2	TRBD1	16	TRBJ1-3	CASSQDRDRGGNTIYF	TGTGCCAGCAGCCAAGATAGGGACAGGGGTGGAAACACCATATATTTT
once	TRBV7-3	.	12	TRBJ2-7	CASSLQGGEQYF	TGTGCCAGCAGCTTACAGGGGGGCGAGCAGTACTTC
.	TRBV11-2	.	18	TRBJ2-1	CASSPSGVLRRNNNEQFF	TGTGCCAGCAGCCCCTCCGGTGTCCTAAGGAGGAATAACAATGAGCAGTTCTTC
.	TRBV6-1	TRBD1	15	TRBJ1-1	CASSELTGGFTEAFF	TGTGCCAGCAGTGAATTAACAGGGGGGTTTACTGAAGCTTTCTTT
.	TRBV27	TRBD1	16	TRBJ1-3	CASSLLGPGQQNTIYF	TGTGCCAGCAGTTTACTCGGCCCGGGACAGCAAAACACCATATATTTT
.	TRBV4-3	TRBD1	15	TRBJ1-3	CASSTGTGPGNTIYF	TGCGCCAGCAGCACGGGGACAGGCCCTGGAAACACCATATATTTT
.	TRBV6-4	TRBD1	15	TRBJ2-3	CASSPGTGVTDTQYF	TGTGCCAGCAGCCCCGGGACAGGGGTCACAGATACGCAGTATTTT
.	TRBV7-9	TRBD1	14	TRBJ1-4	CASSTGTGKEKLFF	TGTGCCAGCTCCACCGGGACAGGGAAGGAAAAACTGTTTTTT
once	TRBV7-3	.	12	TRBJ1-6	CASSLGQGPLHF	TGTGCCAGCAGCTTAGGACAAGGGCCCCTCCACTTT
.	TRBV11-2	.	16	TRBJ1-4	CASSPFVSASNEKLFF	TGTGCCAGCAGCCCCTTCGTCAGCGCGTCTAATGAAAAACTGTTTTTT
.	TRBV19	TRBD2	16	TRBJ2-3	CASRPRTSGITDTQYF	TGTGCCAGTAGACCGAGGACTAGCGGGATCACAGATACGCAGTATTTT
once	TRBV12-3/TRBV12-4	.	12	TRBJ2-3	CASYRVADTQYF	TGTGCCAGCTACAGAGTCGCAGATACGCAGTATTTT
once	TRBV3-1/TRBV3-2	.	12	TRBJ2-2	CASSSGTGELFF	TGTGCCAGCAGCTCAGGCACCGGGGAGCTGTTTTTT
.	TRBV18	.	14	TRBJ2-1	CASSPQGGYNEQFF	TGTGCCAGCTCTCCTCAGGGGGGCTACAATGAGCAGTTCTTC
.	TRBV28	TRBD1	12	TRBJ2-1	CASSLRQGGQFF	TGTGCCAGCAGTCTCCGACAGGGTGGGCAGTTCTTC
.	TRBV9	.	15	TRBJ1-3	CASSVGGLAGNTIYF	TGTGCCAGCAGCGTAGGAGGTTTGGCTGGAAACACCATATATTTT
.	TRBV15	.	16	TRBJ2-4	CATSREKSGTKNIQYF	TGTGCCACCAGCAGAGAGAAGTCGGGGACCAAAAACATTCAGTACTTC